This TCR beta chain comes out of a study of neurological immune-mediated disorders. This clonotype was observed at least ten times. V trimming: 4 bases; J trimming: 6 bases; junction bases outside the gene matches: 7. Germline V gives CDR1 SGDLS, CDR2 YYNGEE. The CDR3 totals 15 residues. TCRdb called the 5' RACE reads again in MiXCR, with one record for every CDR3 protein. In the table there are about 70,000 distinct CDR3 sequences, 2.5% to 4% of which are singletons. The chain has TRBV9 and TRBJ2-2, with 9 positions matching TRBD2. Specimen: PBMCs. The sequence came from a woman in her forties or fifties with multiple sclerosis. The CDR3 loop reads CASSPSTSGPGELFF. The CDR3 nucleotides read TGTGCCAGCAGCCCTTCGACTAGCGGTCCCGGGGAGCTGTTTTTT.